What follows is one T cell receptor (beta chain) and its context. Its antigen is undetermined. These data are taken from a study of Tregs in tolerant kidney transplant recipients. Findings and caveats of the study: In tolerant patients, donor-specific Tregs outgrew total Tregs, suggesting antigen-driven expansion.

The nonmyeloablative bone marrow transplants came from related graft donors, with transient mixed chimerism. Trimming stripped 2 bases from V and 0 bases from J, with 11 bases between. CDR3 length equals 16 residues. Per germline, CDR1 LNHDA and CDR2 SQIVND (reference sequence). Only in-frame clones appear in the TCRdb table, and some are missing; sequencing was by immunoSEQ multiplex PCR. Counted here are 75,000 to 100,000 clones, under 95% occurring once; the ten biggest clones make up approximately 1.5%. The source of this sequence is a human patient who received a combined kidney and bone marrow transplant. Some T cells may have come from the graft donor. V usage is TRBV19 and J usage is TRBJ1-3; a weak D match, TRBD1 (5 bases). The sample consisted of CD4+ T cells from blood (PBMCs), taken 12 months after the transplant. CDR3 residues: CASSISDMSSGNTIYF. CDR3 in DNA: TGTGCCAGTAGTATATCGGACATGAGCTCTGGAAACACCATATATTTT.